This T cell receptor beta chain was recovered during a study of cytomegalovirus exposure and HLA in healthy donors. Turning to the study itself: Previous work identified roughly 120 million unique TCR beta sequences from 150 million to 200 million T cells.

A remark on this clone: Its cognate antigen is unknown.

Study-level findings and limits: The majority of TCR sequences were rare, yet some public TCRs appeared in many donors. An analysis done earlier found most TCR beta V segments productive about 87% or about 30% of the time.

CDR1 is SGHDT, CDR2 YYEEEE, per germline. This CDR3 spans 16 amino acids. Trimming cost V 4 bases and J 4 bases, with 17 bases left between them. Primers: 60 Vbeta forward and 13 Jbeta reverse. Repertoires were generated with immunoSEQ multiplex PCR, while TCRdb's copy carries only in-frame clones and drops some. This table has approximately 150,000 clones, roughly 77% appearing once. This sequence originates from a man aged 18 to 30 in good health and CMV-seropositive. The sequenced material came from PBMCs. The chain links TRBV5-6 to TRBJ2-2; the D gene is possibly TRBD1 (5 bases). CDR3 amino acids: CASSRLRVVSTGELFF. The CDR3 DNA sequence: TGTGCCAGCAGCCGTCTCAGGGTAGTGTCCACCGGGGAGCTGTTTTTT.